The 5 T cell receptor beta chains reported below all come from one sample, sequenced in a study of blood T cell repertoires in COVID-19. The protocol was immunoSEQ multiplex PCR, while the TCRdb copy is restricted to in-frame clones and leaves out a portion. The sample holds 30,000 to 40,000 clones, 75% to 90% seen once. Input material: peripheral blood. These receptors all come from a man between 60 and 75 years old with active or convalescent COVID-19.

The chain employs TRBV11-2 and TRBJ2-7; 7 bases agree with TRBD2. CDR3 size: 13 residues. V trimming: 3 bases; J trimming: 6 bases; junction bases outside the gene matches: 5. Germline V gene data show CDR1 as SGHAT and CDR2 as FQNNGV. The CDR3 nucleotides read TGTGCCAGCAGCTTGCGACTAGCTGGCGAGCAGTACGTC. As protein: CASSLRLAGEQYV.

The chain links TRBV5-1 to TRBJ2-2; 10 nucleotides match TRBD2. The CDR3 is 16 residues long. The V gene's germline CDR1 is SGHRS and CDR2 YFSETQ. The ends lost 7 bases at V and 7 bases at J; junction bases unmatched: 13. CDR3 in DNA: TGCGCCAGCCGAGTAGGGCTAGCGGGAGTTAACGGGGAGCTGTTTTTT. Translated: CASRVGLAGVNGELFF.

The J gene is TRBJ1-2, the V gene TRBV19; 10 bases line up with TRBD1. Germline CDR1 LNHDA, CDR2 SQIVND (reference sequence). Trimming removed 8 bases from V and 4 bases from J; junction bases left unmatched: 10. There are 15 residues in the CDR3. CDR3 region: CASRDRGGVVYGYTF. CDR3 nucleotides: TGTGCCAGTCGGGACAGGGGAGGAGTAGTCTATGGCTACACCTTC.

The chain couples TRBV11-3 to TRBJ2-1; 13 bases are shared with TRBD2. CDR1 SGHNT and CDR2 YENEEA come from the germline V gene. Trimming at V came to 5 bases and at J to 9 bases, leaving 7 bases not matched to a gene. This CDR3 is 15 amino acids long. The CDR3 sequence is CASSRGLAGVGEQFF. The CDR3 DNA follows: TGTGCCAGCAGCCGCGGACTAGCGGGAGTAGGTGAGCAGTTCTTC.

This clone was detected a few times. The rearrangement links TRBV7-9 to TRBJ1-4; a possible D gene is TRBD1 (5 bases). This CDR3 comprises 15 residues. Germline V lookup: CDR1 SEHNR, CDR2 FQNEAQ (reference sequence). V lost 3 bases to trimming and J lost 7 bases, with 15 bases between them. The CDR3 loop reads CASSLGDSPLEKLFF. CDR3 DNA sequence: TGTGCCAGCAGCTTGGGTGACAGCCCACTTGAAAAACTGTTTTTT.